Below, 9 T cell receptor beta chains from the same sample are listed, as sequenced in a study of blood T cells in healthy people across ages (dated by TCRdb to the mid-2010s). Preparation of the library involved 5' RACE. The instrument was an Illumina HiSeq 2500. The second PCR ran for roughly 7 to 11 cycles and used a J-beta primer mix along with a sample-barcoded 5' primer. TCRdb cleaned the public reads at Q25 with fastp, built clones with MiXCR and kept in-frame beta chains. For every CDR3 protein sequence, its rows merge into one entry that carries the most common genes and DNA. Across this sample there are under 2,000,000 distinct CDR3 sequences, with 40% to 55% seen only once. Less than 2.5% of the sample rests with the top ten. Sequenced: blood. The receptors originated from a woman between 40 and 55 years old in good health.

This clonotype was seen at least ten times. The chain links TRBV27 to TRBJ2-3; no firm D call. The CDR3 spans 13 residues. The germline V gene has CDR1 MNHEY and CDR2 SMNVEV (reference sequence). V shed 5 bases and J shed 0 bases, with 6 bases lying between them. As DNA, the CDR3 is TGTGCCAGCAGTGCCTCTAGCACAGATACGCAGTATTTT. It yields the protein CASSASSTDTQYF.

The V gene is TRBV7-2, the J gene TRBJ2-7, with 8 bases lining up with TRBD1. The J segment lost 6 bases and the V segment lost 5 bases, leaving 3 bases of the junction unmatched. Per the germline V gene, CDR1 is SGHTA and CDR2 is FQGNSA. The CDR3 runs to 12 residues. The chain's CDR3 is CASSQGAREQYF. In DNA, the CDR3 is TGTGCCAGCAGCCAGGGGGCGCGCGAGCAGTACTTC.

This chain connects TRBV20-1 to TRBJ2-4; a weak D match, TRBD1 (5 bases). The J call could be wrong; TRBJ2-7 is a better fit for the DNA end. Germline assignment: CDR1 DFQATT and CDR2 SNEGSKA (reference sequence). The CDR3 extends over 14 amino acids. CDR3 amino acids: CSASKTAHSYEQYF. CDR3 coding DNA: TGCAGTGCTAGCAAGACAGCCCACTCCTACGAGCAGTACTTC.

This clonotype showed up just a few times. The chain joins TRBV2 to TRBJ1-2; D gene unclear. The V and J ends lost 2 bases and 1 base respectively, with 14 bases between them. The CDR3 consists of 16 residues. CDR1 is SNHLY and CDR2 is FYNNEI in the germline V gene. The CDR3 DNA follows: TGTGCCAGCAGTGAACCAGAGCAGATTGATAACTATGGCTACACCTTC. Protein product: CASSEPEQIDNYGYTF.

This clonotype was recorded at least ten times. The DNA for the CDR3 is TGTGCCAGCAGTCTGGGACAGCCGAACGAAAAACTGTTTTTT. Protein: CASSLGQPNEKLFF. The chain is built from TRBV27 and TRBJ1-4, with 7 bases fitting TRBD1. V trimming: 5 bases; J trimming: 8 bases; junction bases outside the gene matches: 8. The CDR3 sequence is 14 residues long. CDR1 MNHEY and CDR2 SMNVEV come from the germline V gene (reference sequence).

The chain combines TRBV3-1 with TRBJ1-6; D gene uncertain. Trimming removed 0 bases from V and 7 bases from J, with 7 bases in between. Per the germline V gene, CDR1 is LGHDT and CDR2 is YNNKEL (reference sequence). This CDR3 region has 14 residues. DNA of the CDR3: TGTGCCAGCAGCCAAGAGGTCGGGAATTCACCCCTCCACTTT. As protein: CASSQEVGNSPLHF.

The rearrangement joins TRBV12-3 or TRBV12-4 to TRBJ2-5; 9 bases are a match to TRBD1. The V gene end was trimmed by 5 bases and the J gene end by 13 bases; junction bases not matched to a gene: 11. This CDR3 is 13 amino acids long. The CDR3 reads CASSHGQGTGGYF. CDR3 nucleotide sequence: TGTGCCAGCAGTCACGGACAGGGGACCGGGGGGTACTTC.

The V gene is TRBV5-1, the J gene TRBJ2-1; TRBD1 agrees at 8 bases. V lost 3 bases and J lost 2; bases outside the gene matches: 10. The CDR3 loop spans 17 amino acids. CDR1 and CDR2 (germline): SGHRS, YFSETQ. The CDR3 sequence is CASSSGHPDRAYNEQFF. Written as DNA, the CDR3 is TGCGCCAGCAGCTCCGGGCACCCGGACAGGGCCTACAATGAGCAGTTCTTC.

The chain combines TRBV12-3 or TRBV12-4 with TRBJ2-1; perhaps TRBD1 as D (5 bases). The CDR3 extends over 15 amino acids. V shed 6 bases and J shed 1 base, with 13 bases lying between them. The CDR3 protein is CASSQTAISYNEQFF. For the CDR3, the DNA is TGTGCCAGCAGCCAGACAGCGATATCCTACAATGAGCAGTTCTTC.